The source of this T cell receptor (beta chain) is a study of cytomegalovirus exposure and HLA in healthy donors. Study results and caveats: Serostatus for CMV was the only available immune exposure information. A reported reduction in N-insertions relative to the 666-donor mean was seen in an Asian-associated ancestry cluster in a later analysis. Analysis was carried out at a later point, and it linked a missense DCLRE1C variant to TCR beta V- and J-gene trimming.

Regarding this clone: The antigen is not known.

The PCR contained 60 Vbeta and 13 Jbeta primers. Per the original methods: Roughly 11 million shared chains were among the 65 million to 85 million unique TCR beta chains that a later analysis counted. The protocol was immunoSEQ multiplex PCR, while the TCRdb copy is restricted to in-frame clones and leaves out a portion. V and J calls and clone size are given by that table; D and trimming were obtained from the DNA. The table shows under 150,000 clones, with about 85% occurring only once. This CDR3 comprises 13 residues. Trimming stripped 6 bases from V and 6 bases from J, with 14 bases between. CDR1 and CDR2 (germline): SGHTA, FQGNSA.

The chain combines TRBV7-2 with TRBJ1-2, with D tentatively TRBD1 (6 bases). This clonotype was obtained from a boy aged 5 to 17 in good health and CMV-seronegative. Sequencing input: PBMCs. CDR3 region: CASSTRGGDGYTF. CDR3 coding DNA: TGTGCCAGCAGTACTCGGGGGGGCGATGGCTACACCTTC.